The 2 T cell receptor beta chains reported below all come from one sample, sequenced in a study of CD8 T cells in Susac syndrome. Random hexamers primed reverse transcription of roughly 0.5 to 1 ug RNA. TCRdb fed the immunoSEQ multiplex PCR reads into MiXCR, producing one record per CDR3 protein. The sample includes fewer than 90,000 distinct CDR3 sequences, 90% to 95% of them seen just once. Sequenced: CD8+ T cells from PBMCs. Receptors originate from a human donor with Susac syndrome.

The CDR3 DNA is TGTGCCAGCAGTTACGCGATCTCCTACGAGCAGTACTTC. It translates to CASSYAISYEQYF. The rearrangement joins TRBV6-2 or TRBV6-3 to TRBJ2-7; D gene unclear. Germline values: CDR1 MNHEY, CDR2 SVGEGT. This CDR3 comprises 13 residues. The germline V and J ends were trimmed by 2 bases and 0 bases, with 5 bases remaining between them.

As for this clonotype: One end of the junction varies from germline; a read error may be responsible. This chain connects TRBV28 to TRBJ2-1; 8 bases match TRBD2. The CDR3 length is 17 residues. Germline V gives CDR1 MDHEN, CDR2 SYDVKM. The CDR3 region has the DNA TGCGCCAGCAGTTCTGTAATAGCGGGGCTTCCTAACCGTGAGCAGTTCTTC. This encodes CASSSVIAGLPNREQFF.